This T cell receptor beta chain was obtained from a study of blood T cells in healthy people across ages. The CDR3 runs to 17 residues. Germline loops: CDR1 SGHTA, CDR2 FQGNSA. J gave up 10 bases and V 3 bases, and 20 bases lay outside the gene matches. This clonotype was counted only a few times. Researchers report isolating at least 6.5 million PBMCs per sample. The use of a sample-barcoded 5' primer and a J-beta primer mix characterized a second PCR of roughly 7 to 12 cycles. MiXCR, applied by TCRdb to the 5' RACE reads, yields one record per CDR3 protein. The data contain some 1,800,000 distinct CDR3 sequences, roughly 43% of them singletons.

This sequence joins TRBV7-2 and TRBJ2-5; the match to TRBD2 covers 7 bases. The receptor comes from a human donor in good health. Sequenced sample: blood. Here the CDR3 reads CASSFDFRGWEGMHQYF. The CDR3 nucleotides read TGTGCCAGCAGCTTTGATTTCCGCGGCTGGGAGGGTATGCACCAGTACTTC.